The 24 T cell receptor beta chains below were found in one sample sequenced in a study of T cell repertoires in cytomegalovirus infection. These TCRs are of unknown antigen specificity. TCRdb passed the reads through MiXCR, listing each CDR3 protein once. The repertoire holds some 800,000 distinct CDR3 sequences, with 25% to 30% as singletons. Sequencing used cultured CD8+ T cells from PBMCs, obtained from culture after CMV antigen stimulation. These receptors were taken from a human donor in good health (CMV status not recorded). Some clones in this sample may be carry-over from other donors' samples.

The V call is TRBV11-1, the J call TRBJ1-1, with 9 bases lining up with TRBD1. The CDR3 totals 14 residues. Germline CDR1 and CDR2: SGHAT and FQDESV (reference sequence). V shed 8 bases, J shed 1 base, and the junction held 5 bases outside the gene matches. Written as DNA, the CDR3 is TGTGCCAGCCCCGGGACAGGGCCGAACACTGAAGCTTTCTTT. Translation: CASPGTGPNTEAFF. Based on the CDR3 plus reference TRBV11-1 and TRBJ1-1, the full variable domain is EAEVAQSPRYKITEKSQAVAFWCDPISGHATLYWYRQILGQGPELLVQFQDESVVDDSQLPKDRFSAERLKGVDSTLKIQPAELGDSAMYLCASPGTGPNTEAFFGQGTRLTVV.

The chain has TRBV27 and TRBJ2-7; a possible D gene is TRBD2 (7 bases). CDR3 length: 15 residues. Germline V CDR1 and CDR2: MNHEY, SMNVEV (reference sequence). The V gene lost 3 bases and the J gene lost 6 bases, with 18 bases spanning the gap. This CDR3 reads CASSFIGGAGSEQYV. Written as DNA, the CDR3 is TGTGCCAGCAGTTTTATAGGGGGGGCTGGAAGCGAGCAGTACGTC.

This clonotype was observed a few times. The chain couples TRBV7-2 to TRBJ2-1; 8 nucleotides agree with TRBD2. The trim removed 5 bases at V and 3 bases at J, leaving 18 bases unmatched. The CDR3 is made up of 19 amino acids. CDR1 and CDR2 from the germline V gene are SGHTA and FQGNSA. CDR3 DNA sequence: TGTGCCAGCAGCCCACCCCGGCCGACGGAAGCGGGGGACTACAATGAGCAGTTCTTC. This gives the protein CASSPPRPTEAGDYNEQFF. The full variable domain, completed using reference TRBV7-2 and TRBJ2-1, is GAGVSQSPSNKVTEKGKDVELRCDPISGHTALYWYRQSLGQGLEFLIYFQGNSAPDKSGLPSDRFSAERTGGSVSTLTIQRTQQEDSAVYLCASSPPRPTEAGDYNEQFFGPGTRLTVL.

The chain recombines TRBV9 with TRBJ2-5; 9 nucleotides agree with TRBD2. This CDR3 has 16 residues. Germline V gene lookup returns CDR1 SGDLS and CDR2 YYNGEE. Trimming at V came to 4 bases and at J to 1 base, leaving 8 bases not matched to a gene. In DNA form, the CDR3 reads TGTGCCAGCAGCCCCAGACAGACTAGCGGCCAAGAGACCCAGTACTTC. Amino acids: CASSPRQTSGQETQYF.

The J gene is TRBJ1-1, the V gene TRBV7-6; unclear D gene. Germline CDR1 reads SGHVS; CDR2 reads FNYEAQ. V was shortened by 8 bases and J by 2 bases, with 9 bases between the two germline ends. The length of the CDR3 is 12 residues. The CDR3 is CASCSSNTEAFF. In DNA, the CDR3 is TGTGCCAGCTGCTCATCCAACACTGAAGCTTTCTTT.

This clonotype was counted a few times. The CDR3 DNA reads as TGTGCCAGTAGTCACCGGGACTCCCAGGCCTACGAGCAGTACTTC. Translated, it gives CASSHRDSQAYEQYF. The chain couples TRBV19 to TRBJ2-7; maybe TRBD2 (6 bases). Germline V gene lookup returns CDR1 LNHDA and CDR2 SQIVND (reference sequence). Trimming cost V 5 bases and J 2 bases, with 16 bases left between them. The CDR3 length is 15 residues.

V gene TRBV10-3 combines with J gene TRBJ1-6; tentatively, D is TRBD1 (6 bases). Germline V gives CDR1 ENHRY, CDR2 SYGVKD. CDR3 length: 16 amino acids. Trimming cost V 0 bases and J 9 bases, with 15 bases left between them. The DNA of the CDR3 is TGTGCCATCAGTGAGTCGGATGGGGGGCATCGTTCACCCCTCCACTTT. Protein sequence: CAISESDGGHRSPLHF.

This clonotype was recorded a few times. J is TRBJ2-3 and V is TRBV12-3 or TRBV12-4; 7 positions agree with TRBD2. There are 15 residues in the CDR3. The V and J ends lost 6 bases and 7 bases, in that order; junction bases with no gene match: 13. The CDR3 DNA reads TGTGCCAGCAGCCATACCGGGACTACTCGACATACGCAGTATTTT. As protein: CASSHTGTTRHTQYF.

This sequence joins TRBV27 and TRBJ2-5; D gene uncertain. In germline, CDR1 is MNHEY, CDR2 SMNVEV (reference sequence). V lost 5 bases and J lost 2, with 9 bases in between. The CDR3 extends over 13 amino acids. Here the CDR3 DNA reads TGTGCCAGCAGTCTCCAGAATCAAGAGACCCAGTACTTC. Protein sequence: CASSLQNQETQYF.

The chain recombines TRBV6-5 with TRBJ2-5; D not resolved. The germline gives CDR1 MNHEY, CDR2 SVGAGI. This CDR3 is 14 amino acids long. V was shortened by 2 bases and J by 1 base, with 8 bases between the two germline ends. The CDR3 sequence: CASSYGHFQETQYF. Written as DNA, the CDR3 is TGTGCCAGCAGTTACGGGCACTTCCAAGAGACCCAGTACTTC.

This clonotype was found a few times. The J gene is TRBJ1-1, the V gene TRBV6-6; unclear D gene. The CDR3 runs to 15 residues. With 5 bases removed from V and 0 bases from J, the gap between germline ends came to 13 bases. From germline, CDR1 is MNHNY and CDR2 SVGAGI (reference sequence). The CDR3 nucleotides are TGTGCCAGCAGTCGCGTCCAGGCCCTGAACACTGAAGCTTTCTTT. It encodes CASSRVQALNTEAFF.

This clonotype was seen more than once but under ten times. The CDR3 is CASSKQGAIQETQYF. For the CDR3, the DNA is TGTGCCAGCAGCAAGCAGGGGGCGATACAAGAGACCCAGTACTTC. The gene calls are TRBV7-3 and TRBJ2-5, with 8 bases identical to TRBD1. The CDR3 runs to 15 residues. Germline CDR1 SGHTA, CDR2 FQGTGA. V lost 5 bases to trimming and J lost 2 bases; unmatched junction nucleotides: 7.

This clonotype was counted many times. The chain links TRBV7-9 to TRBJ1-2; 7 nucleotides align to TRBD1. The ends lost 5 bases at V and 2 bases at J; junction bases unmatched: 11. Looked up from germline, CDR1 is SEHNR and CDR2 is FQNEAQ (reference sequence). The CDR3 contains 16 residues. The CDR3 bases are TGTGCCAGCAGCCCCCCTCTCCAGGGGGAGAACTATGGCTACACCTTC. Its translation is CASSPPLQGENYGYTF.

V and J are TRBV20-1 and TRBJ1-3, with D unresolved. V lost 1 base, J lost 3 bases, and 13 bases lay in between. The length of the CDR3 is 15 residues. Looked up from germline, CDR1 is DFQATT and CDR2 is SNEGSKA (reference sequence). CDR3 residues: CSARGPGEGGNTIYF. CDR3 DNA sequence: TGCAGTGCTAGAGGGCCGGGCGAGGGTGGAAACACCATATATTTT.

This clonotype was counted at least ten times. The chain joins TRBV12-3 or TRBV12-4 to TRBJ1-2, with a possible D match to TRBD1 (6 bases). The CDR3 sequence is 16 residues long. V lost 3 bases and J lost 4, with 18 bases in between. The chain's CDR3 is CASSLRERGPAYGYTF. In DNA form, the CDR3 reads TGTGCCAGCAGTTTGAGAGAACGGGGGCCGGCCTATGGCTACACCTTC.

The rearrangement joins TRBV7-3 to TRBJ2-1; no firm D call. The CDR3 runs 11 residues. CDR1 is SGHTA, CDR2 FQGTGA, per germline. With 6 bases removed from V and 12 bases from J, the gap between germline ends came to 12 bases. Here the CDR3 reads CASREAGAQFF. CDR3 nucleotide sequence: TGTGCCAGCAGAGAAGCCGGCGCGCAGTTCTTC.

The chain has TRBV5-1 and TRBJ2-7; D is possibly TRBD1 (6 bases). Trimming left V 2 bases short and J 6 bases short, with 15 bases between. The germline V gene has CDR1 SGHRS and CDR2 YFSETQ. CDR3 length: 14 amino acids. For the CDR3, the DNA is TGCGCCAGCAGCTTCCCAGGGCCCAGGGGCGAGCAGTACGTC. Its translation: CASSFPGPRGEQYV.

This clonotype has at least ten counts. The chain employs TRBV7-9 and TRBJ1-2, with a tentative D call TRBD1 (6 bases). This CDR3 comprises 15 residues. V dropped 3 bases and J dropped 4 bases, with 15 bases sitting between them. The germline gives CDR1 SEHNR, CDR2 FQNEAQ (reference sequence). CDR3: CASSLNREIPYGYTF. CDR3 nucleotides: TGTGCCAGCAGCTTGAACAGGGAAATCCCCTATGGCTACACCTTC.

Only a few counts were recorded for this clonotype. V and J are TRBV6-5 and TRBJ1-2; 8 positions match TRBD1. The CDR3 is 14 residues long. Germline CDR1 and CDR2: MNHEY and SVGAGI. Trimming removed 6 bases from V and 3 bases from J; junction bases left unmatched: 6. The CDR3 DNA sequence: TGTGCCAGCAGCTTTGGACAGGGAGACTATGGCTACACCTTC. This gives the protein CASSFGQGDYGYTF.

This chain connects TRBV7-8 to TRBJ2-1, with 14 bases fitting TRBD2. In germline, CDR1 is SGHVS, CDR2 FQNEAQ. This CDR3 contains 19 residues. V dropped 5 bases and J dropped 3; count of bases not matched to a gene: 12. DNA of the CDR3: TGTGCCAGCAGCCCTGGACTAGCGGGGGGTCACGACAACTACAATGAGCAGTTCTTC. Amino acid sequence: CASSPGLAGGHDNYNEQFF.

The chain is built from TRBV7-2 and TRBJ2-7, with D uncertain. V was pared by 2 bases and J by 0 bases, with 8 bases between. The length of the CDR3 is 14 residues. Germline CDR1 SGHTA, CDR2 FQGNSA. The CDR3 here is CASSLSYDSYEQYV. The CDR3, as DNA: TGTGCCAGCAGCTTATCGTATGACTCCTACGAGCAGTACGTC.

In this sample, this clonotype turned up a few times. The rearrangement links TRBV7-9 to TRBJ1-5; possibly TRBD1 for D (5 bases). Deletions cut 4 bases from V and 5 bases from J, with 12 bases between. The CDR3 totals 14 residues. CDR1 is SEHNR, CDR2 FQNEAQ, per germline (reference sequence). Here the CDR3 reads CASSSGRLYQPQHF. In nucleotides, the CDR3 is TGTGCCAGCAGCTCGGGACGCCTGTATCAGCCCCAGCATTTT.

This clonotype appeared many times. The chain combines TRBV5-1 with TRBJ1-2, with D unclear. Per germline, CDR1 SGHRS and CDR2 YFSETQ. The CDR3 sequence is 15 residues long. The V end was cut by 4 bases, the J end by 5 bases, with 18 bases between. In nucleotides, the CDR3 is TGCGCCAGCAGCCTGGCCCCAAAGTCGGAATATGGCTACACCTTC. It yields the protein CASSLAPKSEYGYTF.

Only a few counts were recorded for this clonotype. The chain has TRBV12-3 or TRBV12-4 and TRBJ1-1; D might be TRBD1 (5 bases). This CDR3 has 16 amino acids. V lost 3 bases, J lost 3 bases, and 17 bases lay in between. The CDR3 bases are TGTGCCAGCAGTTTTGGGACGGCGGCCTCCGACACTGAAGCTTTCTTT. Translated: CASSFGTAASDTEAFF.